This passage covers 18 T cell receptor beta chains from one sample sequenced in a study of Graves' ophthalmopathy and Graves' hyperthyroidism. TCR beta CDR3 regions were amplified from RNA transcripts. HTBI primers served in a first-round RT-PCR, which a second-round multiplex PCR followed. MiXCR, run by TCRdb on the multiplex PCR reads, gives a single entry per CDR3 protein. The table records about 390,000 distinct CDR3 sequences, roughly 14% of them present only once. Sequences were obtained from peripheral blood. The receptors shown here come from a woman between 18 and 29 years old with stable Graves' hyperthyroidism.

This clonotype was counted ten times or more. The CDR3 protein is CATSDRTGEAFF. CDR3 DNA: TGTGCCACCAGTGACCGGACAGGGGAAGCTTTCTTT. This chain joins TRBV24-1 and TRBJ1-1; 8 bases match TRBD1. The J segment lost 8 bases and the V segment lost 4 bases, leaving 2 bases of the junction unmatched. The germline CDR1 and CDR2 sequences are KGHDR and SFDVKD. CDR3 size: 12 residues.

This clonotype has ten or more counts. The chain links TRBV7-8 to TRBJ1-2; D ambiguous. Looked up from germline, CDR1 is SGHVS and CDR2 is FQNEAQ. The CDR3 loop spans 14 amino acids. V shed 0 bases and J shed 1 base, with 6 bases lying between them. The CDR3 nucleotides are TGTGCCAGCAGCTTAGCCAGGCTTAACTATGGCTACACCTTC. Encoded protein: CASSLARLNYGYTF.

This clonotype was counted only a few times. The chain combines TRBV20-1 with TRBJ2-7, with 12 bases identical to TRBD1. The trim removed 6 bases at V and 4 bases at J, leaving 4 bases unmatched. Looked up from germline, CDR1 is DFQATT and CDR2 is SNEGSKA (reference sequence). This CDR3 region has 13 residues. The CDR3 is CSAPGQGAYEQYF. The CDR3, as DNA: TGCAGTGCACCGGGACAGGGGGCATACGAGCAGTACTTC.

This clonotype was picked up many times. J is TRBJ2-4 and V is TRBV27, with no clear D. The CDR3 is 14 amino acids. V was shortened by 3 bases and J by 1 base, with 7 bases between the two germline ends. CDR1 and CDR2 (germline): MNHEY, SMNVEV (reference sequence). The CDR3 loop reads CASSFTLAKNIQYF. In DNA form, the CDR3 reads TGTGCCAGCAGTTTTACCTTGGCCAAAAACATTCAGTACTTC.

This chain joins TRBV15 and TRBJ1-1, with D possibly being TRBD1 (5 bases). CDR3 size: 12 residues. V lost 8 bases and J 0 bases, leaving 7 bases between the germline ends. CDR1 is LNHNV and CDR2 is YYDKDF in the germline V gene (reference sequence). Here the CDR3 reads CATLGVNTEAFF. In DNA, the CDR3 is TGTGCCACCCTAGGGGTGAACACTGAAGCTTTCTTT.

This clonotype has a count of ten or more. V is TRBV19 and J is TRBJ2-7; 7 positions agree with TRBD2. V lost 6 bases and J lost 6; bases outside the gene matches: 8. This CDR3 has 13 amino acids. Germline CDR1 is LNHDA and CDR2 is SQIVND (reference sequence). CDR3 nucleotides: TGTGCCAGTAGACCCATGGGGGGGGTCGAGCAGTACTTC. It translates to CASRPMGGVEQYF.

This clonotype was detected many times. The chain has TRBV11-2 and TRBJ2-5, with TRBD2 identical over 8 bases. CDR3 length equals 15 residues. From germline, CDR1 is SGHAT and CDR2 FQNNGV. The trim removed 3 bases at V and 5 bases at J, leaving 8 bases unmatched. The CDR3, as DNA: TGTGCCAGCAGCTTGTACGCGGGGGGCAGGGAGACCCAGTACTTC. This codes for CASSLYAGGRETQYF.

Comments on this clonotype: A clone one base away is much larger, so this may be a read error. V is TRBV2 and J is TRBJ2-7; D is unclear. Germline-derived CDR1 and CDR2 are SNHLY and FYNNEI. This CDR3 is built from 13 residues. Here the CDR3 reads CAITPQYSYELYF. As DNA, the CDR3 is TGTGCCATTACCCCACAGTATTCCTACGAGCTGTACTTC.

V and J are TRBV6-1 and TRBJ1-2; 8 nucleotides line up with TRBD1. The CDR3 contains 13 residues. Germline CDR1 reads MNHNS; CDR2 reads SASEGT. The V segment lost 6 bases and the J segment 5 bases; nucleotides outside the gene matches: 5. The CDR3 here is CASSKDREYGYTF. Here the CDR3 DNA reads TGTGCCAGCAGCAAGGACAGGGAGTATGGCTACACCTTC.

This clonotype was counted many times. V usage is TRBV2 and J usage is TRBJ2-5; 14 nucleotides align to TRBD2. This CDR3 has 15 amino acids. V dropped 7 bases and J dropped 1; count of bases not matched to a gene: 2. Germline CDR1 SNHLY, CDR2 FYNNEI. CDR3 in amino acids: CASMGLAGVQETQYF. CDR3 nucleotides: TGTGCCAGCATGGGACTAGCGGGGGTCCAAGAGACCCAGTACTTC.

The chain joins TRBV4-1 to TRBJ1-2; D call uncertain. Deletions cut 0 bases from V and 5 bases from J, with 7 bases between. The germline V gene has CDR1 MGHRA and CDR2 YSYEKL. This CDR3 comprises 13 residues. In DNA, the CDR3 is TGCGCCAGCAGCCAAGATCAGATATATGGCTACACCTTC. Its translation is CASSQDQIYGYTF.

Of note for this clonotype: Since the CDR3 does not end with the conserved phenylalanine or tryptophan, this likely comes from a read error. The chain uses TRBV7-2 and TRBJ2-7; D not certain. V was clipped by 1 base and J by 6 bases, with 13 bases between them. The CDR3 sequence is 14 residues long. The germline gives CDR1 SGHTA, CDR2 FQGNSA. The DNA of the CDR3 is TGTGCCAGCAGCTTAGATTATTCGAGTTTCGAGCAGTACTTG. It codes for CASSLDYSSFEQYL.

J is TRBJ2-5 and V is TRBV12-3 or TRBV12-4; D may be TRBD1 (5 bases). This CDR3 region has 13 residues. Between the trimmed V and J ends, which lost 6 bases and 4 bases, there was a span of 12 bases. The DNA for the CDR3 is TGTGCCAGCAGCGCAGGGAAATCAGAGACCCAGTACTTC. As protein: CASSAGKSETQYF.

Comments on this clonotype: No conserved phenylalanine or tryptophan ends this CDR3, so it is likely a read error. V is TRBV12-3 or TRBV12-4 and J is TRBJ1-2; 10 bases are shared with TRBD1. The CDR3 has 12 residues. Trimming took 9 bases from V and 8 from J; bases not matched to a gene: 6. The CDR3 protein is CASKGTGEGYTY. CDR3 nucleotide sequence: TGTGCCAGTAAGGGGACAGGGGAGGGCTACACCTAC.

In its sample, this clonotype was seen many times. The chain recombines TRBV7-8 with TRBJ1-1, with 10 bases aligning to TRBD1. This CDR3 has 16 amino acids. Germline CDR1 is SGHVS and CDR2 is FQNEAQ. The junction had 6 bases not matched to a gene; V was cut back by 5 bases and J by 0 bases. In nucleotides, the CDR3 is TGTGCCAGCAGCGCCCTGGGACAGGGGCTGAACACTGAAGCTTTCTTT. It codes for CASSALGQGLNTEAFF.

This clonotype has a count of ten or more. This chain links TRBV5-8 with TRBJ1-5; the D is unclear. Germline assignment: CDR1 SGHTS and CDR2 YDEGEE. With 1 base removed from V and 3 bases from J, the gap between germline ends came to 2 bases. The CDR3 has 12 residues. The CDR3 DNA follows: TGTGCCAGCAGCTTGTACAATCAGCCCCAGCATTTT. Translated: CASSLYNQPQHF.

The chain has TRBV4-1 and TRBJ2-4; TRBD2 agrees at 7 bases. The V segment lost 3 bases and the J segment 0 bases; nucleotides outside the gene matches: 11. Per the germline V gene, CDR1 is MGHRA and CDR2 is YSYEKL. The CDR3 runs to 18 residues. CDR3 loop: CASSQGTIRDLAKNIQYF. CDR3 nucleotide sequence: TGCGCCAGCAGCCAGGGGACTATCCGGGACCTAGCCAAAAACATTCAGTACTTC.

In the case of this clonotype: Sequence at one end of the junction differs from germline and may be a read error. The V call is TRBV6-2 or TRBV6-3, the J call TRBJ2-7, with 10 positions matching TRBD1. This CDR3 comprises 19 residues. Germline V gene data show CDR1 as MNHEY and CDR2 as SVGEGT. The CDR3 DNA reads as TGTGCCAGCAGTTACAGTCCCGGGACAGGGGTCGTGAGCTCCTACGAACAGTACTTC. It is translated as CASSYSPGTGVVSSYEQYF.